This entry is about one T cell receptor (beta chain). This entry is derived from a study of blood T cell repertoires in COVID-19. On the study more broadly: COVID-19 samples collected from the United States, Italy and Spain covered acute and convalescent phases. T cells, B-cell-depleted T cells, or PBMCs provided the cDNA or gDNA that served as material.

Original data processing: Scientists estimated how many nucleated cells there were by amplifying reference gene primers. Measured with immunoSEQ multiplex PCR; TCRdb has only the in-frame clones, and not every one. The DNA was the basis for D and trimming; V, J and clone size are from that table. The sample carries some 150,000 clones, 80% to 90% recorded once. The sequencing sample was made of peripheral blood. The sequence derives from a man between 45 and 60 years old who had recovered from COVID-19.

The CDR3 DNA follows: TGCGCCAGCAGCCAACCGGGGGGGCCGAGCACAGATACGCAGTATTTT. It yields the protein CASSQPGGPSTDTQYF. This sequence joins TRBV4-1 and TRBJ2-3; 8 bases are shared with TRBD2. Germline CDR1 and CDR2: MGHRA and YSYEKL. After removal of 2 bases from V and 0 bases from J, the junction contained 4 bases not matched to a gene. The CDR3 has 16 residues.